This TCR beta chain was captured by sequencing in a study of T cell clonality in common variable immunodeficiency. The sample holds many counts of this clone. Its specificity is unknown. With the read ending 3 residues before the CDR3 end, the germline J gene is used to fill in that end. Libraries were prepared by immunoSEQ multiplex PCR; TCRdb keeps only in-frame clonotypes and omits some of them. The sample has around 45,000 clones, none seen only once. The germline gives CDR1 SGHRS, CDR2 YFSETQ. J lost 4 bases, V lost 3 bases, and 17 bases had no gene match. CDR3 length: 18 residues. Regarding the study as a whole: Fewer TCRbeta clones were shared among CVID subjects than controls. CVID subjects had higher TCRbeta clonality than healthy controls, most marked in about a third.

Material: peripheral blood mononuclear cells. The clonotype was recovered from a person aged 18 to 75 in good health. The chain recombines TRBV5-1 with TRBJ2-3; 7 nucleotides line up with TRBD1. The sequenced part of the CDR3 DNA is TGCGCCAGCAGCTCGGGGCCTTTCCCAGGGGGATTGGCAGATACG. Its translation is CASSSGPFPGGLADT. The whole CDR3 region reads CASSSGPFPGGLADTQYF.